The rows below give T cell receptor beta chains drawn from one sample of a study of blood T cell repertoires in COVID-19. Method: immunoSEQ multiplex PCR; TCRdb's copy keeps in-frame clones and lacks some. The table lists about 410,000 clones, roughly 89% of them singletons. The sample comprised peripheral blood. The receptors come from a woman aged 25 to 45 with active or convalescent COVID-19. CDR3s include the opening cysteine and the closing phenylalanine or tryptophan. The D gene is left open where the match is weak. Clone sizes are given selectively: once, few, many, or a class where the clone is expanded.

TRBD2	once	TRBJ2-3	TRBV27	CASRHSGGIITDTQYF	TGTGCCAGCAGGCATAGCGGGGGGATAATCACAGATACGCAGTATTTT
TRBD1	-	TRBJ1-2	TRBV19	CASEGPGQAESYGYTF	TGTGCCTCCGAGGGTCCCGGACAGGCAGAGAGCTATGGCTACACCTTC
-	-	TRBJ1-5	TRBV3-1/TRBV3-2	CASAPTASNQPQHF	TGTGCCAGCGCCCCGACAGCAAGCAATCAGCCCCAGCATTTT
TRBD1	-	TRBJ1-2	TRBV19	CASRIKGTGESGYTF	TGTGCCAGTAGGATCAAAGGGACAGGGGAGAGTGGCTACACCTTC
TRBD1	-	TRBJ1-1	TRBV18	CASSPPPAGTGGRRTEAFF	TGTGCCAGCTCACCACCCCCGGCTGGGACAGGGGGGAGGAGGACTGAAGCTTTCTTT
TRBD1	-	TRBJ1-2	TRBV7-9	CASSFQGVVDGYTF	TGTGCCAGCAGTTTTCAGGGGGTAGTCGATGGCTACACCTTC
-	-	TRBJ1-1	TRBV6-5	CASLESATGTEAFF	TGTGCCAGTCTAGAATCTGCTACTGGAACTGAAGCTTTCTTT
-	-	TRBJ1-4	TRBV19	CASRMSGSTNEKLFF	TGTGCCAGTAGAATGAGCGGGTCAACTAATGAAAAACTGTTTTTT
-	-	TRBJ2-2	TRBV13	CASSLGLGQLTGELFF	TGTGCCAGCAGCTTAGGATTAGGACAGCTCACCGGGGAGCTGTTTTTT
-	once	TRBJ1-4	TRBV6-6	CASSTPQGPINEKLFF	TGTGCCAGCAGTACCCCACAGGGACCGATCAATGAAAAACTGTTTTTT
TRBD2	-	TRBJ2-7	TRBV19	CASSLYSGFSYEQYF	TGTGCCAGTAGTCTATATAGCGGGTTCTCCTACGAGCAGTACTTC
-	-	TRBJ1-4	TRBV7-2	CASSLVGEKLFF	TGTGCCAGCAGCTTAGTTGGCGAAAAACTGTTTTTT
-	-	TRBJ1-6	TRBV18	CASSPPMRGDSPLHF	TGTGCCAGCTCACCACCGATGCGAGGTGATTCACCCCTCCACTTT
TRBD2	-	TRBJ2-1	TRBV19	CASRLAGGRPEQFF	TGTGCCAGTAGGCTAGCGGGGGGGCGGCCTGAGCAGTTCTTC
-	few	TRBJ1-5	TRBV2	CASSVTSAQPQHF	TGTGCCAGCAGTGTCACGAGCGCGCAGCCCCAGCATTTT
TRBD1	-	TRBJ2-7	TRBV5-1	CASSLETGTGEQYF	TGCGCCAGCAGCTTGGAGACAGGGACAGGGGAGCAGTACTTC
-	-	TRBJ2-3	TRBV18	CASSRGGSADTDTQYF	TGTGCCAGCTCACGAGGAGGCTCCGCGGACACAGATACGCAGTATTTT
-	few	TRBJ1-1	TRBV5-6	CASSQIWGDTEAFF	TGTGCCAGCAGCCAAATTTGGGGGGACACTGAAGCTTTCTTT
-	-	TRBJ1-2	TRBV19	CASRPTDREYGYTF	TGTGCCAGTAGACCGACAGACAGAGAGTATGGCTACACCTTC
-	-	TRBJ2-7	TRBV29-1	CSGGAGVTYEQYF	TGCAGCGGGGGGGCAGGGGTTACCTACGAGCAGTACTTC
-	-	TRBJ1-5	TRBV27	CASSPQGYSNQPQHF	TGTGCCAGCAGCCCTCAGGGTTATAGCAATCAGCCCCAGCATTTT
-	-	TRBJ1-1	TRBV3-1/TRBV3-2	CASSREGTEAFF	TGTGCCAGCAGCAGGGAGGGCACTGAAGCTTTCTTT
TRBD2	-	TRBJ2-3	TRBV11-2	CASSLDPLAESSTDTQYF	TGTGCCAGCAGCTTAGATCCACTAGCGGAGTCTTCCACAGATACGCAGTATTTT
TRBD2	few	TRBJ2-2	TRBV4-1	CASSHGGRGTGELFF	TGCGCCAGCAGCCATGGCGGGAGAGGGACCGGGGAGCTGTTTTTT
TRBD1	once	TRBJ1-5	TRBV7-8	CASSLGTGGSHSNQPQHF	TGTGCCAGCAGCTTGGGGACAGGAGGATCGCATAGCAATCAGCCCCAGCATTTT
-	-	TRBJ2-1	TRBV12-3/TRBV12-4	CASSPAGDEQFF	TGTGCCAGCAGTCCGGCGGGCGATGAGCAGTTCTTC
-	few	TRBJ1-2	TRBV15	CATSRDLTGSYGYTF	TGTGCCACCAGCAGAGATCTGACCGGGTCCTATGGCTACACCTTC
TRBD2	-	TRBJ2-1	TRBV20-1	CSASRASGGAYNEQFF	TGCAGTGCTAGTAGGGCTAGCGGGGGGGCATACAATGAGCAGTTCTTC
-	-	TRBJ2-3	TRBV21-1	CASSKEEAGGPDTQYF	TGTGCCAGCAGCAAAGAGGAAGCAGGGGGGCCAGATACGCAGTATTTT
-	-	TRBJ2-1	TRBV3-1/TRBV3-2	CASSLSWTPGEQFF	TGTGCCAGCAGCCTCTCCTGGACCCCGGGAGAGCAGTTCTTC
TRBD1	-	TRBJ1-4	TRBV19	CASRLKQGSHEKLFF	TGTGCCAGTAGATTAAAACAGGGGAGTCATGAAAAACTGTTTTTT
TRBD1	-	TRBJ2-7	TRBV19	CASSKEPGPGQAFEQYF	TGTGCCAGTAGTAAAGAGCCAGGACCGGGACAGGCGTTCGAGCAGTACTTC
-	-	TRBJ1-1	TRBV10-1	CASSEVTGHPEAFF	TGCGCCAGCAGTGAGGTTACAGGGCATCCTGAAGCTTTCTTT
-	-	TRBJ2-7	TRBV5-1	CASRGGEQMADYEQYF	TGCGCCAGCAGGGGGGGAGAACAGATGGCCGACTACGAGCAGTACTTC
TRBD1	-	TRBJ1-6	TRBV15	CATSRAEIIGQGNSPLHF	TGTGCCACCAGCAGGGCTGAGATAATCGGACAGGGAAATTCACCCCTCCACTTT
-	-	TRBJ1-2	TRBV5-4	CASSLASGRGYGYTF	TGTGCCAGCAGCTTGGCAAGTGGCCGGGGCTATGGCTACACCTTC
TRBD2	-	TRBJ2-7	TRBV6-5	CATGLDLYEQYF	TGTGCCACAGGACTAGATCTCTACGAGCAGTACTTC
TRBD1	-	TRBJ2-5	TRBV9	CASSVGQGKETQYF	TGTGCCAGCAGCGTAGGACAGGGAAAAGAGACCCAGTACTTC
-	-	TRBJ1-2	TRBV7-9	CASSLVLGGVYGYTF	TGTGCCAGCAGCTTAGTGTTAGGAGGAGTCTATGGCTACACCTTC
TRBD2	-	TRBJ2-7	TRBV4-1	CASSQGPGGFYEQYF	TGCGCCAGCAGCCAAGGGCCGGGGGGATTCTACGAGCAGTACTTC
TRBD1	-	TRBJ2-7	TRBV3-1/TRBV3-2	CASSPTGIYEQYF	TGTGCCAGCAGTCCGACAGGGATCTACGAGCAGTACTTC
-	-	TRBJ2-7	TRBV27	CASSLSPSYEQYF	TGTGCCAGCAGTTTATCTCCCAGCTACGAGCAGTACTTC
TRBD2	-	TRBJ2-1	TRBV5-1	CASSTGDYSYNEQFF	TGCGCCAGCAGCACCGGGGACTACTCCTACAATGAGCAGTTCTTC
-	-	TRBJ1-4	TRBV6-5	CASRSIQDGSEKLFF	TGTGCCAGCAGATCAATCCAGGACGGGAGTGAAAAACTGTTTTTT
-	-	TRBJ2-5	TRBV12-3/TRBV12-4	CASSLFQKETQYF	TGTGCCAGCAGTTTATTCCAGAAAGAGACCCAGTACTTC
-	-	TRBJ1-2	TRBV10-3	CAITSRAGVSGYTF	TGTGCCATAACATCCCGGGCCGGGGTTTCTGGCTACACCTTC
-	-	TRBJ1-2	TRBV27	CASCPRGTYGYTF	TGTGCCAGCTGCCCCCGGGGTACCTATGGCTACACCTTC
-	once	TRBJ1-1	TRBV13	CASIDTGGRLNTEAFF	TGTGCCAGCATCGACACGGGGGGCAGGCTGAACACTGAAGCTTTCTTT
TRBD2	-	TRBJ2-5	TRBV5-1	CASSGGTSLRETQYF	TGCGCCAGCAGCGGCGGGACTAGCCTCCGGGAGACCCAGTACTTC
-	-	TRBJ1-1	TRBV5-1	CASSLGGTMNTEAFF	TGCGCCAGCAGCTTGGGGGGGACAATGAACACTGAAGCTTTCTTT
TRBD2	-	TRBJ2-7	TRBV4-2	CASSQGSGGGYEQYF	TGTGCCAGCAGCCAAGGGAGCGGGGGGGGCTACGAGCAGTACTTC